Included here is one T cell receptor beta chain sequence, with context. The target antigen is unknown. Assay: immunoSEQ multiplex PCR; the TCRdb copy retains only in-frame clones and omits some. Here the sample spans about 150,000 clones, approximately 86% being singletons. Time point specified: blood 2 weeks post-SBRT. Treatment reported: 15 Gy SBRT to primary tumor, nephrectomy 4 weeks later. This renal cell carcinoma was of the clear cell type. V gave up 1 base and J gave up 5 bases; unmatched junction bases: 9. CDR3 length equals 16 residues. CDR1 is SGHDT and CDR2 is YYEEEE in the germline V gene. This sample was included in a study of radiation and T cells in renal cell carcinoma. Study background: Nephrectomy followed 15 Gy stereotactic body radiation by 4 weeks.

Overall study results and limits: Baseline intratumoral clonotype presence is unknown without pretreatment biopsies.

This TCR derives from a woman between 50 and 59 years old with renal cell carcinoma. The genes are TRBV5-6 and TRBJ2-5; TRBD2 aligns across 9 bases. The material sequenced was blood, taken from a patient whose treatment included radiotherapy and nephrectomy. The CDR3: CASSLFLAGDVETQYF. DNA for the CDR3: TGTGCCAGCAGCTTGTTTTTAGCGGGGGACGTTGAGACCCAGTACTTC.